The present T cell receptor (beta chain) was sequenced within a study of CD8 T cells in ankylosing spondylitis. Study results and limitations: Ankylosing spondylitis blood appeared to carry a characteristic TCR beta motif of several highly homologous variants.

Preparation of TCR beta libraries was done by quantitative 5'-RACE with molecular barcodes. Each CDR3 protein is one row after TCRdb ran MiXCR on the 5' RACE reads. The data contain some 840,000 distinct CDR3 sequences, approximately 10% of them seen just once; the ten biggest clones take up 0.51%. There are many counts of this clonotype. Its antigen is not known. Sequencing used blood, either unsorted or a sorted T cell fraction (not recorded which). The sequence came from a male donor with ankylosing spondylitis.

The CDR3 nucleotides read TGCAGTGCTCTTCTCACAGGGGGCGATCAGCCCCAGCATTTT. As protein: CSALLTGGDQPQHF. The chain employs TRBV20-1 and TRBJ1-5, with TRBD1 identical over 9 bases. There are 14 residues in the CDR3. CDR1 is DFQATT, CDR2 SNEGSKA, per germline (reference sequence). V was clipped by 5 bases and J by 5 bases; unmatched bases: 7.